The 6 T cell receptor beta chains below were found in one sample sequenced in a study of blood T cell repertoires in COVID-19. Produced via immunoSEQ multiplex PCR; TCRdb's table is partial and in-frame only. The sample yields some 250,000 clones, roughly 79% seen once. Sequenced material: peripheral blood. The origin of the receptors is a woman aged 60-75 years with active or convalescent COVID-19.

The rearrangement joins TRBV7-3 to TRBJ2-2; 7 bases are a match to TRBD1. Unmatched junction bases numbered 8, after V lost 5 bases and J lost 5 bases. Germline V gene lookup returns CDR1 SGHTA and CDR2 FQGTGA. The CDR3 spans 15 residues. CDR3 loop: CASSQRGQGTGELFF. The CDR3 DNA follows: TGTGCCAGCAGCCAAAGGGGGCAGGGAACCGGGGAGCTGTTTTTT.

CDR3 sequence: CASSVRTLYGYTF. In nucleotides, the CDR3 is TGTGCCAGCAGTGTCAGGACACTCTATGGCTACACCTTC. The chain couples TRBV2 to TRBJ1-2, with D maybe TRBD1 (5 bases). CDR1 and CDR2 from the germline V gene are SNHLY and FYNNEI. Trimming took off 4 bases at V and 4 bases at J, with 10 bases between the two ends. The length of the CDR3 is 13 residues.

The chain couples TRBV3-1 (or the pseudogene TRBV3-2) to TRBJ1-3; no reliable D call. Germline V gives CDR1 LGHDT, CDR2 YNNKEL (reference sequence). This CDR3 is 16 amino acids long. V lost 0 bases, J lost 0 bases, and 9 bases lay in between. The DNA for the CDR3 is TGTGCCAGCAGCCAAGAGGTTTCAGGCTCTGGAAACACCATATATTTT. It is translated as CASSQEVSGSGNTIYF.

This clone appeared a single time. V is TRBV14 and J is TRBJ1-2, with D maybe TRBD1 (6 bases). Per the germline V gene, CDR1 is SGHDN and CDR2 is FVKESK. The V and J ends lost 3 bases and 8 bases respectively, with 19 bases between them. CDR3 length: 15 amino acids. The CDR3 is CASSQAQGLRRGYTF. In nucleotides, the CDR3 is TGTGCCAGCAGCCAGGCGCAGGGGCTCCGACGGGGCTACACCTTC.

The chain uses TRBV11-2 and TRBJ2-1; 9 bases fit TRBD2. This CDR3 is 15 amino acids long. CDR1 and CDR2 from the germline V gene are SGHAT and FQNNGV. V was clipped by 1 base and J by 8 bases; unmatched bases: 6. The CDR3 loop reads CASSLVGGGVYEQFF. CDR3 in DNA: TGTGCCAGCAGCTTAGTGGGCGGGGGGGTCTATGAGCAGTTCTTC. Variable domain in full (rest from reference TRBV11-2 and TRBJ2-1): EAGVAQSPRYKIIEKRQSVAFWCNPISGHATLYWYQQILGQGPKLLIQFQNNGVVDDSQLPKDRFSAERLKGVDSTLKIQPAKLEDSAVYLCASSLVGGGVYEQFFGPGTRLTVL.

This clone was counted a few times. The V gene is TRBV6-5, the J gene TRBJ1-2; D unresolved. Germline V gene lookup returns CDR1 MNHEY and CDR2 SVGAGI. V lost 4 bases and J 8 bases, leaving 20 bases between the germline ends. The CDR3 runs to 15 residues. CDR3 DNA: TGTGCCAGCAGTTCCCTTCATCCTTCAAGGAGCGGCTACACCTTC. Amino acids: CASSSLHPSRSGYTF.